This T cell receptor beta chain comes out of a study of cytomegalovirus exposure and HLA in healthy donors. Regarding the study as a whole: 150 to 200 TCR beta chains were listed as cytomegalovirus-associated. Usually a TCR sequence was rare, but some public TCRs were found in many donors. Specific recognition of CMV antigens was confirmed in vitro for a few chains (all CMV-associated). High sensitivity and specificity were reportedly achieved when the classifier diagnosed cytomegalovirus status.

The assay was immunoSEQ multiplex PCR, and TCRdb's table has in-frame clones only and misses some. Of fewer than 120,000 clones listed, roughly nine tenths are singletons. From germline, CDR1 is MNHEY and CDR2 SVGAGI. V shed 2 bases, J shed 6 bases, and the junction held 0 bases outside the gene matches. The CDR3 runs to 14 residues. Note on this clone: The target antigen is unknown.

Sequenced input: PBMCs. This chain joins TRBV6-5 and TRBJ2-2, with 10 bases that match TRBD1. The source is a young woman in good health and CMV-seronegative. CDR3 nucleotide sequence: TGTGCCAGCAGTTACGACAGGGGGCCCGGGGAGCTGTTTTTT. It specifies CASSYDRGPGELFF.